Below, 26 T cell receptor beta chains from the same sample are listed, as sequenced in a study of cytomegalovirus exposure and HLA in healthy donors. The PCR was carried out with 60 Vbeta primers and 13 Jbeta primers. Sequencing was performed with immunoSEQ multiplex PCR; in TCRdb, only in-frame clones are kept and a portion is missing. The repertoire shows more than 70,000 clones; the top ten hold 1.4% to 1.5%. The sample taken for sequencing was PBMCs. The receptors were gathered from a woman aged 55-75 years in good health and CMV-seronegative.

The gene calls are TRBV18 and TRBJ2-7; 7 bases align to TRBD1. The CDR3 loop spans 15 amino acids. Germline trimming cut 3 bases from V and 3 bases from J; bases unmatched to any gene: 8. Germline-derived CDR1 and CDR2 are KGHSH and LQKENI. As DNA, the CDR3 is TGTGCCAGCTCACCTCCGGGACAGCTCGTCTACGAGCAGTACTTC. Amino acid sequence: CASSPPGQLVYEQYF.

The rearrangement uses TRBV7-9 and TRBJ1-5; TRBD1 matches 7 bases. The germline gives CDR1 SEHNR, CDR2 FQNEAQ (reference sequence). Trimming removed 5 bases from V and 0 bases from J; junction bases left unmatched: 7. The CDR3 extends over 16 amino acids. CDR3 loop: CASSGPGTDSNQPQHF. CDR3 nucleotide sequence: TGTGCCAGCAGCGGGCCCGGGACAGATAGCAATCAGCCCCAGCATTTT. Full variable domain (outside the CDR3, taken from reference TRBV7-9 and TRBJ1-5): DTGVSQNPRHKITKRGQNVTFRCDPISEHNRLYWYRQTLGQGPEFLTYFQNEAQLEKSRLLSDRFSAERPKGSFSTLEIQRTEQGDSAMYLCASSGPGTDSNQPQHFGDGTRLSIL.

The chain combines TRBV5-8 with TRBJ2-3; 8 bases match TRBD2. Trimming at V came to 3 bases and at J to 2 bases, leaving 8 bases not matched to a gene. Germline V lookup: CDR1 SGHTS, CDR2 YDEGEE. The CDR3 sequence is 16 residues long. The CDR3: CASSSLLAGLTDTQYF. CDR3 coding DNA: TGTGCCAGCAGCTCACTCCTAGCGGGCCTCACAGATACGCAGTATTTT. Supplemented by reference TRBV5-8 and TRBJ2-3, the full variable domain reads EAGVTQSPTHLIKTRGQQATLRCSPISGHTSVYWYQQALGLGLQFLLWYDEGEERNRGNFPPRFSGRQFPNYSSELNVNALELEDSALYLCASSSLLAGLTDTQYFGPGTRLTVL.

The chain couples TRBV18 to TRBJ1-3; 11 bases are a match to TRBD1. CDR3 length: 15 residues. Germline loops: CDR1 KGHSH, CDR2 LQKENI. V lost 4 bases and J lost 2; bases outside the gene matches: 1. Written as DNA, the CDR3 is TGTGCCAGCTCACAGGACAGGGGGCCTGGAAACACCATATATTTT. Amino acid sequence: CASSQDRGPGNTIYF.

The rearrangement links TRBV28 to TRBJ1-2; D unresolved. Trimming pared 2 bases from V and 3 bases from J, leaving 7 bases between. The CDR3 sequence is 13 residues long. The germline V gene encodes CDR1 MDHEN and CDR2 SYDVKM. The CDR3 here is CASSLGTDYGYTF. CDR3 DNA sequence: TGTGCCAGCAGTTTAGGCACCGACTATGGCTACACCTTC.

The chain carries TRBV9 and TRBJ2-3, with D maybe TRBD2 (5 bases). Germline V lookup: CDR1 SGDLS, CDR2 YYNGEE. CDR3 length: 15 amino acids. V lost 0 bases and J lost 1, with 9 bases in between. The CDR3 protein is CASSVGPEGTDTQYF. For the CDR3, the DNA is TGTGCCAGCAGCGTAGGTCCGGAGGGCACAGATACGCAGTATTTT. Full variable domain (missing parts from reference TRBV9 and TRBJ2-3): DSGVTQTPKHLITATGQRVTLRCSPRSGDLSVYWYQQSLDQGLQFLIQYYNGEERAKGNILERFSAQQFPDLHSELNLSSLELGDSALYFCASSVGPEGTDTQYFGPGTRLTVL.

The J gene is TRBJ2-5, the V gene TRBV7-9; a weak D match, TRBD2 (6 bases). CDR1 SEHNR and CDR2 FQNEAQ come from the germline V gene (reference sequence). The ends were cut back, 4 bases at V and 2 bases at J, with 14 bases in the middle. This CDR3 is 15 amino acids long. The CDR3 loop reads CASSSRESLQETQYF. CDR3 sequence (DNA): TGTGCCAGCAGCTCCCGGGAGTCCCTGCAAGAGACCCAGTACTTC.

V is TRBV28 and J is TRBJ1-1, with TRBD1 identical over 7 bases. After removal of 3 bases from V and 10 bases from J, the junction contained 2 bases not matched to a gene. The CDR3 contains 11 residues. The germline CDR1 and CDR2 sequences are MDHEN and SYDVKM. The CDR3 bases are TGTGCCAGCAGTTTGAACAGGGGAGCTTTCTTT. It encodes CASSLNRGAFF.

V and J are TRBV6-5 and TRBJ2-2; 8 bases line up with TRBD2. The CDR3 has 15 amino acids. Per germline, CDR1 MNHEY and CDR2 SVGAGI. Germline trimming cut 2 bases from V and 3 bases from J; bases unmatched to any gene: 2. This CDR3 reads CASSYRGLDTGELFF. The CDR3 region has the DNA TGTGCCAGCAGTTACAGGGGACTAGACACCGGGGAGCTGTTTTTT.

The chain uses TRBV11-2 and TRBJ1-6; no clear D. CDR1 SGHAT and CDR2 FQNNGV come from the germline V gene. The CDR3 length is 16 residues. Trimming stripped 1 base from V and 2 bases from J, with 9 bases between. For the CDR3, the DNA is TGTGCCAGCAGCTTAGGCCTGCAGGCCTATAATTCACCCCTCCACTTT. Its translation is CASSLGLQAYNSPLHF.

V is TRBV27 and J is TRBJ1-3; D gene uncertain. Trimming took 1 base from V and 1 from J, leaving 5 bases between them. The CDR3 has 14 amino acids. Germline CDR1 MNHEY, CDR2 SMNVEV (reference sequence). The CDR3 here is CASSLYGSGNTIYF. CDR3 bases: TGTGCCAGCAGTTTATACGGGTCTGGAAACACCATATATTTT.

This chain uses TRBV19 with TRBJ1-5; D is unresolved. CDR1 LNHDA and CDR2 SQIVND come from the germline V gene (reference sequence). V shed 5 bases and J shed 4 bases, with 6 bases lying between them. The CDR3 is 12 residues long. In nucleotides, the CDR3 is TGTGCCAGTAGTGCAGGAAATCAGCCCCAGCATTTT. Amino acid sequence: CASSAGNQPQHF.

The chain recombines TRBV4-1 with TRBJ2-7, with 7 bases lining up with TRBD1. Trimming took 4 bases from V and 0 from J; bases not matched to a gene: 0. CDR3 size: 13 residues. CDR1 is MGHRA and CDR2 is YSYEKL in the germline V gene. In DNA, the CDR3 is TGCGCCAGCAGCCGGGACAGCTCCTACGAGCAGTACTTC. It is translated as CASSRDSSYEQYF.

The chain joins TRBV28 to TRBJ1-4; no clear D gene. The CDR3 runs 14 residues. Per the germline V gene, CDR1 is MDHEN and CDR2 is SYDVKM. V lost 2 bases and J 10 bases, leaving 14 bases between the germline ends. The CDR3 sequence: CASSLTVLSGKLFF. The CDR3 DNA reads as TGTGCCAGCAGTTTAACTGTCCTCTCGGGAAAACTGTTTTTT.

The chain carries TRBV6-1 and TRBJ2-5, with D possibly TRBD2 on 5 matching bases. The J call is in doubt because the DNA end fits TRBJ2-7 better. The CDR3 is made up of 10 amino acids. Germline CDR1 MNHNS, CDR2 SASEGT. CDR3 sequence (DNA): TGTGCCAGCGGAGAGGGCGAGCAGTACTTC. Translating it yields CASGEGEQYF.

The J gene is TRBJ2-7, the V gene TRBV7-9; weak D call: TRBD1 (5 bases). The V and J ends lost 1 base and 1 base respectively, with 11 bases between them. Germline CDR1 reads SEHNR; CDR2 reads FQNEAQ (reference sequence). The CDR3 sequence is 15 residues long. CDR3 sequence: CASSLEQAVSYEQYF. Here the CDR3 DNA reads TGTGCCAGCAGCTTAGAACAGGCGGTTTCCTACGAGCAGTACTTC.

The V and J genes are TRBV5-1 and TRBJ1-2, with 9 bases matching TRBD1. The V gene's germline CDR1 is SGHRS and CDR2 YFSETQ. This CDR3 has 16 amino acids. Losses at the gene ends were 0 bases for V and 4 bases for J; bases not matched to a gene: 7. The CDR3 here is CASSLARTGVVYGYTF. The CDR3 region has the DNA TGCGCCAGCAGCTTGGCCCGGACAGGGGTGGTCTATGGCTACACCTTC.

The rearrangement joins TRBV5-8 to TRBJ1-5, with TRBD1 matching 8 bases. The CDR3 has 15 residues. The V gene end was trimmed by 4 bases and the J gene end by 1 base; junction bases not matched to a gene: 4. Germline-derived CDR1 and CDR2 are SGHTS and YDEGEE. CDR3 region: CASSARGLSNQPQHF. The DNA for the CDR3 is TGTGCCAGCAGCGCCAGGGGGCTAAGCAATCAGCCCCAGCATTTT.

The DNA for the CDR3 is TGTGCCAGCAGTCGCCAGGGTGGCCGGGATACGCAGTATTTT. Translation: CASSRQGGRDTQYF. J is TRBJ2-3 and V is TRBV5-4; tentative D call: TRBD1 (5 bases). The CDR3 is 14 amino acids. V shed 5 bases and J shed 6 bases, with 16 bases lying between them. The germline V gene has CDR1 SGHNT and CDR2 YYREEE (reference sequence).

V is TRBV27 and J is TRBJ1-3; perhaps TRBD1 as D (5 bases). The CDR3 is made up of 13 amino acids. The V end lost 6 bases, the J end lost 0 bases, and 6 bases lay between the germline ends. Germline CDR1 and CDR2: MNHEY and SMNVEV (reference sequence). DNA of the CDR3: TGTGCCAGCAGCGACAGCTCTGGAAACACCATATATTTT. Translating it yields CASSDSSGNTIYF.

The chain links TRBV27 to TRBJ1-1, with a weak D call TRBD1 (5 bases). Per germline, CDR1 MNHEY and CDR2 SMNVEV (reference sequence). The CDR3 totals 20 residues. V was trimmed by 5 bases and J by 0 bases, leaving 28 bases between them. In DNA, the CDR3 is TGTGCCAGCAGTGTCGCAAGGTGGACACTTGAAAGAGAAGTGAACACTGAAGCTTTCTTT. This encodes CASSVARWTLEREVNTEAFF.

The chain uses TRBV18 and TRBJ2-3; unclear D gene. V dropped 1 base and J dropped 2 bases, with 7 bases sitting between them. Germline values: CDR1 KGHSH, CDR2 LQKENI. This CDR3 comprises 14 residues. The CDR3 sequence is CASSPQETTDTQYF. In DNA, the CDR3 is TGTGCCAGCTCACCACAGGAGACCACAGATACGCAGTATTTT. Complete variable domain (other parts from reference TRBV18 and TRBJ2-3): NAGVMQNPRHLVRRRGQEARLRCSPMKGHSHVYWYRQLPEEGLKFMVYLQKENIIDESGMPKERFSAEFPKEGPSILRIQQVVRGDSAAYFCASSPQETTDTQYFGPGTRLTVL.

This chain uses TRBV6-1 with TRBJ2-7; the match to TRBD1 covers 10 bases. V lost 8 bases to trimming and J lost 1 base; unmatched junction nucleotides: 5. Germline V gene lookup returns CDR1 MNHNS and CDR2 SASEGT. CDR3 length: 14 amino acids. This chain's CDR3 is CASVRDRGSYEQYF. The CDR3 DNA follows: TGTGCCAGCGTCCGGGACAGGGGATCCTACGAGCAGTACTTC.

The chain joins TRBV6-1 to TRBJ2-3; D possibly corresponds to TRBD2 (5 bases). The CDR3 spans 15 residues. Germline values: CDR1 MNHNS, CDR2 SASEGT. Deletions cut 6 bases from V and 7 bases from J, with 20 bases between. The CDR3 DNA follows: TGTGCCAGCAGCGCTAGCTCCCCGATGAGAAATACGCAGTATTTT. Amino acids: CASSASSPMRNTQYF.

The CDR3 loop reads CASTYTPGMGGYTF. In DNA form, the CDR3 reads TGTGCCAGCACCTACACACCGGGGATGGGGGGCTACACCTTC. This chain uses TRBV2 with TRBJ1-2; D is unresolved. This CDR3 region has 14 residues. Germline assignment: CDR1 SNHLY and CDR2 FYNNEI. V gave up 7 bases and J gave up 8 bases, with 20 bases separating them.

This chain joins TRBV7-8 and TRBJ1-2; perhaps TRBD1 as D (5 bases). Germline assignment: CDR1 SGHVS and CDR2 FQNEAQ. Trimming removed 3 bases at V and 7 bases at J, with 18 bases between. The CDR3 length is 15 residues. The CDR3, as DNA: TGTGCCAGCAGCTTGGACAAGACAGCTCTTAGTGGCTACACCTTC. Translation gives CASSLDKTALSGYTF.